The 25 T cell receptor beta chains in this list originate from one sample, sequenced in a study of blood T cells in healthy people across ages. The use of a sample-barcoded 5' primer and a J-beta primer mix characterized a second PCR of about 7 to 12 cycles. From the 5' RACE reads, TCRdb called clonotypes with MiXCR, one entry per CDR3 protein. Altogether hundreds of thousands of distinct CDR3 sequences are present, 44% being singletons, with the ten largest covering about a fifth. The specimen sequenced was blood. All receptors come from a man aged 55 to 70 in good health.

The V and J genes are TRBV4-1 and TRBJ1-2, with a tentative D call TRBD1 (6 bases). Germline values: CDR1 MGHRA, CDR2 YSYEKL. The CDR3 is made up of 16 amino acids. The germline V and J ends were trimmed by 1 base and 0 bases, with 12 bases remaining between them. CDR3: CASSQVPGAANYGYTF. The CDR3 DNA follows: TGCGCCAGCAGCCAAGTTCCGGGGGCGGCTAACTATGGCTACACCTTC.

This clonotype came up a few times. The CDR3, as DNA: TGTGCCAGCGTCCGAAACCGGGACGGAGCCTACGAGCAGTACTTC. Translation gives CASVRNRDGAYEQYF. The chain employs TRBV6-1 and TRBJ2-7; TRBD1 or TRBD2 may be the D gene (5 bases each). V lost 8 bases, J lost 2 bases, and 19 bases lay in between. Germline CDR1 and CDR2: MNHNS and SASEGT. The CDR3 totals 15 residues.

Only a few counts were recorded for this clonotype. This sequence joins TRBV19 and TRBJ2-4, with D possibly TRBD1 on 6 matching bases. TRBJ2-7 explains the end of the DNA better; the J call may be wrong. CDR1 and CDR2 (germline): LNHDA, SQIVND (reference sequence). This CDR3 is built from 16 residues. The CDR3 is CASSPKPTGLTYEQYF. For the CDR3, the DNA is TGTGCCAGTAGTCCCAAACCGACAGGACTCACCTACGAGCAGTACTTC.

This CDR3 is CATSISGTGGSGYTF. In DNA, the CDR3 is TGTGCCACCAGCATTTCCGGGACAGGGGGTTCTGGCTACACCTTC. The V gene is TRBV15, the J gene TRBJ1-2; 11 bases are shared with TRBD1. The junction had 8 bases not matched to a gene; V was cut back by 4 bases and J by 7 bases. The CDR3 totals 15 residues. The germline gives CDR1 LNHNV, CDR2 YYDKDF (reference sequence). Filled out from reference TRBV15 and TRBJ1-2, the complete variable domain reads DAMVIQNPRYQVTQFGKPVTLSCSQTLNHNVMYWYQQKSSQAPKLLFHYYDKDFNNEADTPDNFQSRRPNTSFCFLDIRSPGLGDTAMYLCATSISGTGGSGYTFGSGTRLTVV.

This clonotype showed up just a few times. The V call is TRBV5-1, the J call TRBJ2-1; TRBD1 aligns across 9 bases. The CDR3 contains 15 residues. Germline-derived CDR1 and CDR2 are SGHRS and YFSETQ. The J segment lost 5 bases and the V segment lost 5 bases, leaving 8 bases of the junction unmatched. CDR3 amino acids: CASSHTGTGNNEQFF. In DNA, the CDR3 is TGCGCCAGCAGTCATACCGGGACAGGGAACAATGAGCAGTTCTTC.

This clonotype was counted once. This chain uses TRBV4-3 with TRBJ2-7; perhaps TRBD2 as D (5 bases). Looked up from germline, CDR1 is LGHNA and CDR2 is YSLEER. The CDR3 extends over 17 amino acids. The V gene lost 1 base and the J gene lost 6 bases, with 22 bases spanning the gap. The CDR3 loop reads CASSQGALSGLMSEQYF. CDR3 coding DNA: TGCGCCAGCAGCCAAGGGGCTTTGTCGGGATTGATGAGCGAGCAGTACTTC.

The gene calls are TRBV6-5 and TRBJ1-2, with D possibly matching TRBD1 (5 bases). CDR3 size: 13 residues. With 5 bases removed from V and 7 bases from J, the gap between germline ends came to 14 bases. Per the germline V gene, CDR1 is MNHEY and CDR2 is SVGAGI. CDR3 in DNA: TGTGCCAGCAGTACCGTGGGGGATTCTGGCTACACCTTC. Translation gives CASSTVGDSGYTF.

The V call is TRBV20-1, the J call TRBJ2-5; tentatively, D is TRBD1 (5 bases). The CDR3 spans 9 residues. Germline CDR1 DFQATT, CDR2 SNEGSKA (reference sequence). The V end lost 2 bases, the J end lost 10 bases, and 5 bases lay between the germline ends. The CDR3 nucleotides are TGCAGTGCTAGACAGGGCCAGTACTTC. Encoded protein: CSARQGQYF.

The chain recombines TRBV20-1 with TRBJ2-3, with D tentatively TRBD1 (6 bases). Trimming removed 1 base from V and 2 bases from J, with 7 bases in between. CDR1 DFQATT and CDR2 SNEGSKA come from the germline V gene (reference sequence). The CDR3 has 13 amino acids. CDR3 DNA sequence: TGCAGTGCTAGAGGACAGGACACAGATACGCAGTATTTT. Encoded protein: CSARGQDTDTQYF.

As for this clonotype: This sequence may be a read error, since a much larger clone differs from it by one base. The rearrangement links TRBV10-3 to TRBJ2-1; D ambiguous. The CDR3 has 12 amino acids. CDR1 and CDR2 (germline): ENHRY, SYGVKD. V was clipped by 11 bases and J by 6 bases, with 14 bases between them. The CDR3: CASGPALNEQFF. The DNA for the CDR3 is TGTGCCTCCGGACCAGCTCTCAATGAGCAGTTCTTC.

This clonotype was seen more than once but under ten times. The V and J genes are TRBV6-2 or TRBV6-3 and TRBJ2-5, with D perhaps TRBD2 (5 bases). From germline, CDR1 is MNHEY and CDR2 SVGEGT. This CDR3 region has 16 residues. V was cut by 1 base and J by 0 bases, with 12 bases left in between. The CDR3 DNA follows: TGTGCCAGCAGTTACTTCGAAGCGGAGAACCAAGAGACCCAGTACTTC. Translating gives CASSYFEAENQETQYF.

In this sample, this clonotype turned up a few times. DNA for the CDR3: TGTGCCAGCAGTACAGGGGACCCAAGGGAGACCCAGTACTTC. Amino acids: CASSTGDPRETQYF. The V call is TRBV28, the J call TRBJ2-5, with 7 bases aligning to TRBD1. V dropped 5 bases and J dropped 5; count of bases not matched to a gene: 8. Germline V gene sequence: CDR1 MDHEN, CDR2 SYDVKM. CDR3 length: 14 amino acids.

This chain connects TRBV4-1 to TRBJ2-7, with a tentative D call TRBD1 (6 bases). Germline V gives CDR1 MGHRA, CDR2 YSYEKL. V shed 2 bases and J shed 3 bases, with 17 bases lying between them. This CDR3 contains 16 residues. The CDR3: CASSQWATGKYYEQYF. CDR3 in DNA: TGCGCCAGCAGCCAATGGGCGACAGGAAAATACTACGAGCAGTACTTC.

The table lists this clonotype with a few counts. The J gene is TRBJ2-1, the V gene TRBV2; TRBD1 matches 11 bases. The germline V gene encodes CDR1 SNHLY and CDR2 FYNNEI. V lost 3 bases and J lost 5; bases outside the gene matches: 3. This CDR3 has 15 amino acids. The DNA of the CDR3 is TGTGCCAGCAGTGACGGGACAGGGGGGGACAATGAGCAGTTCTTC. Its translation: CASSDGTGGDNEQFF.

The chain has TRBV5-1 and TRBJ2-1; D possibly matches TRBD1 or TRBD2 (5 bases each). This CDR3 comprises 14 residues. Looked up from germline, CDR1 is SGHRS and CDR2 is YFSETQ. Trimming left V 0 bases short and J 6 bases short, with 10 bases between. CDR3 bases: TGCGCCAGCAGCTTGGTGGCAGGGACCAATGAGCAGTTCTTC. Amino acid sequence: CASSLVAGTNEQFF.

The chain links TRBV2 to TRBJ1-2; no firm D call. This CDR3 is built from 13 residues. V lost 3 bases and J 2 bases, leaving 7 bases between the germline ends. Germline CDR1 is SNHLY and CDR2 is FYNNEI. CDR3 protein: CASSDVRNYGYTF. In DNA, the CDR3 is TGTGCCAGCAGTGATGTGCGGAACTATGGCTACACCTTC.

The rearrangement links TRBV7-9 to TRBJ2-5; the D gene could be TRBD1 or TRBD2 (5 bases each). Germline V gene sequence: CDR1 SEHNR, CDR2 FQNEAQ (reference sequence). The germline V and J ends were trimmed by 5 bases and 5 bases, with 24 bases remaining between them. The CDR3 runs to 17 residues. The CDR3 sequence: CASSPNLPGGWGETQYF. For the CDR3, the DNA is TGTGCCAGCAGCCCCAACCTTCCGGGCGGTTGGGGGGAGACCCAGTACTTC.

This sequence joins TRBV2 and TRBJ1-1; D is perhaps TRBD1 (6 bases). Between the trimmed V and J ends, which lost 8 bases and 4 bases, there was a span of 20 bases. This CDR3 is 15 amino acids long. CDR1 is SNHLY, CDR2 FYNNEI, per germline. As DNA, the CDR3 is TGTGCCAGCGGGGAGAGAGCCGGGGGGCCCACTGAAGCTTTCTTT. Translation: CASGERAGGPTEAFF. Filled out from reference TRBV2 and TRBJ1-1, the complete variable domain reads EPEVTQTPSHQVTQMGQEVILRCVPISNHLYFYWYRQILGQKVEFLVSFYNNEISEKSEIFDDQFSVERPDGSNFTLKIRSTKLEDSAMYFCASGERAGGPTEAFFGQGTRLTVV.

This clonotype was detected only a few times. The genes are TRBV6-5 and TRBJ2-1; 8 bases match TRBD2. V shed 2 bases and J 0 bases; nucleotides not matched to a gene: 9. This CDR3 is built from 18 residues. Germline loops: CDR1 MNHEY, CDR2 SVGAGI. CDR3 residues: CASSYPNSGVLSYNEQFF. As DNA, the CDR3 is TGTGCCAGCAGTTACCCTAATAGCGGGGTACTCTCCTACAATGAGCAGTTCTTC.

J is TRBJ2-5 and V is TRBV20-1; D possibly corresponds to TRBD1 (5 bases). The DNA matches TRBJ2-1 better at its end, which makes the J call doubtful. The CDR3 runs 13 residues. CDR1 and CDR2 (germline): DFQATT, SNEGSKA (reference sequence). CDR3 nucleotide sequence: TGCAGTGCTAAACAGGCTGCTGGAGATGAGCAGTTCTTC. Translated, it gives CSAKQAAGDEQFF.

V usage is TRBV5-5 and J usage is TRBJ2-7; maybe TRBD1 (5 bases). The CDR3 totals 13 residues. Per germline, CDR1 SGHKS and CDR2 YYEKEE (reference sequence). V lost 4 bases to trimming and J lost 2 bases, with 10 bases between them. In nucleotides, the CDR3 is TGTGCCAGCAGCGCGGACATCCCCTACGAGCAGTACTTC. Protein: CASSADIPYEQYF.

A word on this clonotype: The junction departs from germline at one end; a sequencing error may be responsible. The rearrangement links TRBV11-2 to TRBJ1-1, with TRBD1 matching 7 bases. In germline, CDR1 is SGHAT, CDR2 FQNNGV. This CDR3 contains 13 residues. CDR3 sequence (DNA): TGTGTCAGCAGCAAGGGACAGCAGAGTGAAGCTTTCTTT. Its protein is CVSSKGQQSEAFF.

This sequence joins TRBV6-5 and TRBJ1-2, with TRBD1 identical over 7 bases. Germline V gives CDR1 MNHEY, CDR2 SVGAGI. Unmatched junction bases numbered 15, after V lost 5 bases and J lost 9 bases. There are 15 residues in the CDR3. CDR3 region: CASSEGQTVGWSYTF. The CDR3 nucleotides read TGTGCCAGCAGTGAGGGACAGACGGTCGGCTGGAGCTACACCTTC.

V is TRBV5-1 and J is TRBJ2-3; D is possibly TRBD2 (5 bases). The ends were cut back, 4 bases at V and 3 bases at J, with 15 bases in the middle. Germline lookup yields CDR1 SGHRS and CDR2 YFSETQ. The CDR3 loop spans 15 amino acids. The CDR3: CASSVSGTRTDTQYF. The CDR3 DNA follows: TGCGCCAGCAGCGTGAGCGGAACTAGGACAGATACGCAGTATTTT.

This rearrangement joins TRBV3-1 to TRBJ2-3; 8 bases are shared with TRBD2. CDR3 length: 17 residues. V was pared by 4 bases and J by 0 bases, with 9 bases of the junction left unmatched. Germline V gene lookup returns CDR1 LGHDT and CDR2 YNNKEL (reference sequence). This CDR3 reads CASSRYNAGGSTDTQYF. For the CDR3, the DNA is TGTGCCAGCAGCCGCTACAATGCGGGGGGTAGCACAGATACGCAGTATTTT.